Listed here are 23 T cell receptor beta chains from one sample, sequenced in a study of blood T cell repertoires in COVID-19. Here immunoSEQ multiplex PCR was the method, and the copy in TCRdb shows in-frame clones only, minus some. Among roughly 250,000 clones listed, around 85% were seen once. Sequenced: PBMCs or T cells enriched from blood (not recorded which). These receptors were taken from a woman aged 40 to 55 with acute COVID-19.

V is TRBV15 and J is TRBJ1-5, with D hard to call. The CDR3 is made up of 15 amino acids. Germline CDR1 is LNHNV and CDR2 is YYDKDF (reference sequence). V lost 3 bases, J lost 2 bases, and 11 bases lay in between. CDR3 region: CATSSKGSRNQPQHF. CDR3 in DNA: TGTGCCACCAGCAGTAAAGGGAGTCGCAATCAGCCCCAGCATTTT.

V and J are TRBV7-6 and TRBJ2-2, with TRBD1 identical over 8 bases. This CDR3 comprises 13 residues. The junction had 4 bases not matched to a gene; V was cut back by 2 bases and J by 11 bases. Germline assignment: CDR1 SGHVS and CDR2 FNYEAQ. The DNA of the CDR3 is TGTGCCAGCAGCTTATCCGGACAGGGTGAGCTGTTTTTT. Amino acid sequence: CASSLSGQGELFF.

This sequence joins TRBV19 and TRBJ2-6; 7 bases align to TRBD1. V was clipped by 9 bases and J by 2 bases; unmatched bases: 7. Germline-derived CDR1 and CDR2 are LNHDA and SQIVND (reference sequence). The length of the CDR3 is 15 residues. The CDR3 bases are TGTGCCAGCCAAAGGGACAGAGCTGGGGCCAACGTCCTGACTTTC. As protein: CASQRDRAGANVLTF.

A single count supports this clone. The chain links TRBV5-6 to TRBJ1-5, with 11 bases fitting TRBD1. Trimming removed 5 bases from V and 5 bases from J; junction bases left unmatched: 6. The V gene's germline CDR1 is SGHDT and CDR2 YYEEEE. This CDR3 is built from 15 residues. The CDR3 region is CASSFGQGAHQPQHF. In DNA form, the CDR3 reads TGTGCCAGCAGTTTTGGACAGGGGGCCCATCAGCCCCAGCATTTT.

The CDR3 region has the DNA TGTGCCAGCAGCGCCAAAGACAGGGAGGTAACCTACGAGCAGTACTTC. Translation: CASSAKDREVTYEQYF. V is TRBV13 and J is TRBJ2-7; possibly TRBD1 for D (7 bases). V lost 5 bases to trimming and J lost 2 bases, with 19 bases between them. The length of the CDR3 is 16 residues. Germline V lookup: CDR1 PRHDT, CDR2 FYEKMQ (reference sequence). The full variable domain, completed using reference TRBV13 and TRBJ2-7, is AAGVIQSPRHLIKEKRETATLKCYPIPRHDTVYWYQQGPGQDPQFLISFYEKMQSDKGSIPDRFSAQQFSDYHSELNMSSLELGDSALYFCASSAKDREVTYEQYFGPGTRLTVT.

Worth noting for this clone: Mismatch with germline at one junction end may stem from a read error. This chain joins TRBV5-6 and TRBJ1-2; D may be TRBD1 (5 bases). This CDR3 is built from 14 residues. CDR1 is SGHDT, CDR2 YYEEEE, per germline. The CDR3 reads CATSRRGRWAGYTF. For the CDR3, the DNA is TGTGCCACCAGCCGGAGGGGAAGATGGGCTGGCTACACCTTC.

The genes are TRBV19 and TRBJ1-2; D may be TRBD1 (6 bases). The CDR3 is 15 amino acids. Germline V gene lookup returns CDR1 LNHDA and CDR2 SQIVND (reference sequence). The V end was cut by 3 bases, the J end by 1 base, with 12 bases between. This CDR3 is CASSMRTASNYGYTF. In DNA form, the CDR3 reads TGTGCCAGTAGTATGCGGACAGCCAGTAACTATGGCTACACCTTC. Using reference TRBV19 and TRBJ1-2 for the parts outside the CDR3, the full variable domain is DGGITQSPKYLFRKEGQNVTLSCEQNLNHDAMYWYRQDPGQGLRLIYYSQIVNDFQKGDIAEGYSVSREKKESFPLTVTSAQKNPTAFYLCASSMRTASNYGYTFGSGTRLTVV.

The genes are TRBV3-1 (or the pseudogene TRBV3-2) and TRBJ2-2; 9 bases fit TRBD2. Per the germline V gene, CDR1 is LGHDT and CDR2 is YNNKEL (reference sequence). V lost 6 bases to trimming and J lost 8 bases; unmatched junction nucleotides: 4. The length of the CDR3 is 13 residues. This CDR3 reads CASRNLAGGELFF. CDR3 nucleotide sequence: TGTGCCAGCAGAAACCTAGCGGGAGGGGAGCTGTTTTTT.

V usage is TRBV19 and J usage is TRBJ1-5, with 8 bases fitting TRBD1. V was pared by 4 bases and J by 1 base, with 3 bases of the junction left unmatched. This CDR3 has 15 amino acids. From germline, CDR1 is LNHDA and CDR2 SQIVND (reference sequence). In nucleotides, the CDR3 is TGTGCCAGTAGTAGGCAGGGGGCAAGCAATCAGCCCCAGCATTTT. Its translation is CASSRQGASNQPQHF.

In its sample, this clone was seen once. The V gene is TRBV24-1, the J gene TRBJ1-5, with D tentatively TRBD1 (5 bases). Germline CDR1 and CDR2: KGHDR and SFDVKD. V shed 9 bases and J shed 3 bases, with 14 bases lying between them. There are 14 residues in the CDR3. As DNA, the CDR3 is TGTGCCACCGGGGGGGGGATTAACAATCAGCCCCAGCATTTT. Protein sequence: CATGGGINNQPQHF.

This clone was detected once. V gene TRBV7-9 combines with J gene TRBJ1-5; D is unresolved. This CDR3 comprises 14 residues. Germline V CDR1 and CDR2: SEHNR, FQNEAQ (reference sequence). V was pared by 2 bases and J by 4 bases, with 9 bases between. Here the CDR3 DNA reads TGTGCCAGCAGCTTATTAGATGCTAATCAGCCCCAGCATTTT. Amino acid sequence: CASSLLDANQPQHF.

A word on this clone: At one of its ends the junction is not consistent with the germline gene, which may arise from a read error. V and J are TRBV18 and TRBJ2-1; D not certain. From germline, CDR1 is KGHSH and CDR2 LQKENI. The CDR3 extends over 15 amino acids. The CDR3 DNA reads as TGTGCCAGCTTACCACGTGAGAGCTCCTACAATGAGCAGTTCTTC. It is translated as CASLPRESSYNEQFF.

This clone was recorded only once. V usage is TRBV7-3 and J usage is TRBJ2-1; 7 positions match TRBD1. V shed 3 bases, J shed 4 bases, and the junction held 6 bases outside the gene matches. The CDR3 extends over 15 amino acids. Germline V gives CDR1 SGHTA, CDR2 FQGTGA. The CDR3 sequence is CASSFRQGGYNEQFF. The CDR3 region has the DNA TGTGCCAGCAGCTTTCGACAGGGTGGTTACAATGAGCAGTTCTTC. Drawing the rest from reference TRBV7-3 and TRBJ2-1, the complete variable domain is GAGVSQTPSNKVTEKGKYVELRCDPISGHTALYWYRQSLGQGPEFLIYFQGTGAADDSGLPNDRFFAVRPEGSVSTLKIQRTERGDSAVYLCASSFRQGGYNEQFFGPGTRLTVL.

This clone has only one observation. The chain joins TRBV4-1 to TRBJ2-2; 8 bases fit TRBD1. CDR1 is MGHRA, CDR2 YSYEKL, per germline. The CDR3 is 14 amino acids. After removal of 3 bases from V and 6 bases from J, the junction contained 3 bases not matched to a gene. For the CDR3, the DNA is TGCGCCAGCAGCCAGGACAGGGCCGCCGGGGAGCTGTTTTTT. Protein sequence: CASSQDRAAGELFF.

The chain joins TRBV30 to TRBJ2-7; possible D gene TRBD2, 5 bases. V gave up 1 base and J gave up 3 bases, with 10 bases separating them. Looked up from germline, CDR1 is GTSNPN and CDR2 is SVGIG (reference sequence). This CDR3 spans 13 amino acids. The CDR3 sequence: CAWSDLANYEQYF. The CDR3 coding sequence is TGTGCCTGGAGTGATCTAGCCAACTACGAGCAGTACTTC.

The V and J genes are TRBV6-4 and TRBJ2-1, with D possibly matching TRBD1 (5 bases). CDR1 is MRHNA and CDR2 is SNTAGT in the germline V gene. Trimming cost V 0 bases and J 5 bases, with 11 bases left between them. The CDR3 sequence is 15 residues long. CDR3 region: CASSDSWKGDNEQFF. The CDR3 DNA reads TGTGCCAGCAGTGACTCGTGGAAAGGGGACAATGAGCAGTTCTTC.

The V gene is TRBV19, the J gene TRBJ2-2, with 14 bases matching TRBD2. This CDR3 spans 17 amino acids. V was clipped by 4 bases and J by 5 bases; unmatched bases: 6. Germline CDR1 LNHDA, CDR2 SQIVND (reference sequence). The DNA of the CDR3 is TGTGCCAGTAGTACAGGACTAGCGGGAGGAGGAACCGGGGAGCTGTTTTTT. It translates to CASSTGLAGGGTGELFF.

V gene TRBV7-2 combines with J gene TRBJ2-3; 10 bases line up with TRBD2. Losses at the gene ends were 8 bases for V and 2 bases for J; bases not matched to a gene: 13. Germline CDR1 reads SGHTA; CDR2 reads FQGNSA. CDR3 length: 17 residues. CDR3 nucleotide sequence: TGTGCCAGCCGGCGGGCTAGCGGGAGTGAGGTCACAGATACGCAGTATTTT. Translated: CASRRASGSEVTDTQYF.

This clone was observed a few times. The V and J genes are TRBV7-8 and TRBJ2-7; no reliable D call. The germline V gene encodes CDR1 SGHVS and CDR2 FQNEAQ. V lost 5 bases, J lost 2 bases, and 16 bases lay in between. This CDR3 spans 15 amino acids. CDR3 DNA sequence: TGTGCCAGCAGCCCTCGTCCCGTGGAGACCTACGAGCAGTACTTC. It is translated as CASSPRPVETYEQYF.

V is TRBV21-1 and J is TRBJ2-7; TRBD1, as called in the table, went unchecked against the DNA. TRBV21-1 is a pseudogene locus. CDR3 size: 15 residues. The DNA for the CDR3 is TGTGCCAGCAGCTTCCCGACAGGGGTCCGCTACGAGCAGTACTTC. Translating gives CASSFPTGVRYEQYF.

V is TRBV2 and J is TRBJ2-2, with 7 bases lining up with TRBD1. Trimming removed 8 bases from V and 1 base from J; junction bases left unmatched: 4. The length of the CDR3 is 14 residues. Per germline, CDR1 SNHLY and CDR2 FYNNEI. The CDR3 loop reads CASGRDRNTGELFF. The CDR3, as DNA: TGTGCCAGCGGCCGGGACAGGAACACCGGGGAGCTGTTTTTT.

The chain joins TRBV5-1 to TRBJ2-5, with a weak D call TRBD1 (6 bases). CDR3 size: 13 residues. Germline V gene data show CDR1 as SGHRS and CDR2 as YFSETQ. V dropped 5 bases and J dropped 0 bases, with 8 bases sitting between them. CDR3 amino acids: CASRWTDQETQYF. Here the CDR3 DNA reads TGCGCCAGCAGATGGACAGACCAAGAGACCCAGTACTTC.

The chain uses TRBV15 and TRBJ2-1; 8 nucleotides align to TRBD2. Germline V gene lookup returns CDR1 LNHNV and CDR2 YYDKDF (reference sequence). The CDR3 is made up of 18 amino acids. With 1 base clipped from V and 0 bases from J, the junction kept 8 bases outside the gene matches. The CDR3 DNA sequence: TGTGCCACCAGCAGAGTTTTAGGACTAGCAAGCTCCTACAATGAGCAGTTCTTC. Its translation: CATSRVLGLASSYNEQFF. Together with reference TRBV15 and TRBJ2-1, the CDR3 gives the full variable domain: DAMVIQNPRYQVTQFGKPVTLSCSQTLNHNVMYWYQQKSSQAPKLLFHYYDKDFNNEADTPDNFQSRRPNTSFCFLDIRSPGLGDTAMYLCATSRVLGLASSYNEQFFGPGTRLTVL.